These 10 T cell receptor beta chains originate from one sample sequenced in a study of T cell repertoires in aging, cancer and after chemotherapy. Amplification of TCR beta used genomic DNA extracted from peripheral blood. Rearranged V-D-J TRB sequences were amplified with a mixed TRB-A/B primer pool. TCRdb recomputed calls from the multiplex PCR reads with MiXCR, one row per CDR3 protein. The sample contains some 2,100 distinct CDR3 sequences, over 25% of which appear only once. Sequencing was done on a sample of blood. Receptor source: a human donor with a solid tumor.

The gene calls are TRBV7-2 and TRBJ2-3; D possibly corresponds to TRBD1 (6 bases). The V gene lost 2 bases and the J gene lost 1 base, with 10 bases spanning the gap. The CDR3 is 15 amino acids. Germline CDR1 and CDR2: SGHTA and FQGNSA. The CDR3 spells CASSLLNRGTDTQYF. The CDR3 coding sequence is TGTGCCAGCAGCTTATTAAACAGGGGCACAGATACGCAGTATTTT.

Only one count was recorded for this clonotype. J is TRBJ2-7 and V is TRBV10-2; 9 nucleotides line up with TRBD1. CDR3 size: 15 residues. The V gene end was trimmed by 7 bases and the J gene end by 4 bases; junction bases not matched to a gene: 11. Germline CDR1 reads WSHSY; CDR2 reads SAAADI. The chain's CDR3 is CASKLNSGQGYEQYF. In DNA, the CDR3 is TGCGCCAGCAAGCTCAATTCGGGACAGGGTTACGAGCAGTACTTC.

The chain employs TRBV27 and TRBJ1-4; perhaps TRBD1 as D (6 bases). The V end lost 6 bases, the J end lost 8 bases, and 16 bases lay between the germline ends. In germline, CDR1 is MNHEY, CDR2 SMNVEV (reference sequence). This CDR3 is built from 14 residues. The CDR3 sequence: CASRRGGLREKLFF. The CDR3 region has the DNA TGTGCCAGCAGGAGGGGGGGGTTAAGGGAAAAACTGTTTTTT.

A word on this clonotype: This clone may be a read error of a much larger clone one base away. CDR3 sequence (DNA): TGTGCCAGCCGGACAGCTTCGAACACCGGGGAGCCGTTTTTT. It encodes CASRTASNTGEPFF. The chain is built from TRBV19 and TRBJ2-2; TRBD1 is a possible D gene (6 bases). Germline assignment: CDR1 LNHDA and CDR2 SQIVND (reference sequence). The CDR3 has 14 residues.

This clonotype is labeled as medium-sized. The CDR3 DNA sequence: TGCGCCAGCAGCTTTGGGGGAACCGGGGCCAACGTCCTGACTTTC. Protein product: CASSFGGTGANVLTF. This rearrangement joins TRBV5-1 to TRBJ2-6; D assignment may be TRBD1 or TRBD2 (5 bases each). The CDR3 is made up of 15 amino acids. Germline assignment: CDR1 SGHRS and CDR2 YFSETQ. V lost 2 bases, J lost 4 bases, and 10 bases lay in between.

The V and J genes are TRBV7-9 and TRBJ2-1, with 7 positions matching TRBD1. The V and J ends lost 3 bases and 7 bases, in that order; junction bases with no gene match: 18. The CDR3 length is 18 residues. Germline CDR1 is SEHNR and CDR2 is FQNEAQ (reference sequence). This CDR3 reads CASSLRAGTVNPGNEQFF. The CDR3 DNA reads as TGTGCCAGCAGCTTGAGAGCCGGGACAGTAAATCCAGGGAATGAGCAGTTCTTC. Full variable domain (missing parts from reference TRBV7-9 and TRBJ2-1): DTGVSQNPRHKITKRGQNVTFRCDPISEHNRLYWYRQTLGQGPEFLTYFQNEAQLEKSRLLSDRFSAERPKGSFSTLEIQRTEQGDSAMYLCASSLRAGTVNPGNEQFFGPGTRLTVL.

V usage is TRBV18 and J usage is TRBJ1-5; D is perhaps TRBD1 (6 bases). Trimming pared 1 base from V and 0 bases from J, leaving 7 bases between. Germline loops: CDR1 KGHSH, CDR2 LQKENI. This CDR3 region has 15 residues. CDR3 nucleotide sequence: TGTGCCAGCTCACCACAGGGGGATAGCAATCAGCCCCAGCATTTT. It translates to CASSPQGDSNQPQHF.

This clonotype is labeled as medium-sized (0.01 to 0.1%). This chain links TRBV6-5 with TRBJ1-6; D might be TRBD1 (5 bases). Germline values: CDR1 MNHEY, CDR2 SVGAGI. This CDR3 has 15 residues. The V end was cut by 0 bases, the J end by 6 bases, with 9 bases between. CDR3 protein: CASSYSYGGNSPLHF. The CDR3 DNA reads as TGTGCCAGCAGTTACTCGTACGGGGGTAATTCACCCCTCCACTTT.

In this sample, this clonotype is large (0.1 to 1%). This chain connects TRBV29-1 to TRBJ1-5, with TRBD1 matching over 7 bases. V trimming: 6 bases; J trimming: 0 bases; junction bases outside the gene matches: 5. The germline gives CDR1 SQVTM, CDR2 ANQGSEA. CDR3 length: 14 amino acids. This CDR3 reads CSVKQGSSNQPQHF. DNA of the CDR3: TGCAGCGTGAAACAGGGGTCTAGCAATCAGCCCCAGCATTTT.

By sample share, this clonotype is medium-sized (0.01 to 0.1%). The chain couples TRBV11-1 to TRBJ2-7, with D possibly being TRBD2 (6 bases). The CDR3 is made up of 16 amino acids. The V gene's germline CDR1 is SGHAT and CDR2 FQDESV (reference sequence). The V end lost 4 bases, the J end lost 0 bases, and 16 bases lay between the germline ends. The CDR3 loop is CASSSRRDLTSYEQYF. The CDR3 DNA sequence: TGTGCCAGCAGCTCGCGCCGGGACTTAACCTCCTACGAGCAGTACTTC. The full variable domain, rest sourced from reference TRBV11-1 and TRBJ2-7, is EAEVAQSPRYKITEKSQAVAFWCDPISGHATLYWYRQILGQGPELLVQFQDESVVDDSQLPKDRFSAERLKGVDSTLKIQPAELGDSAMYLCASSSRRDLTSYEQYFGPGTRLTVT.